This T cell receptor beta chain was documented in a study of OX40 agonist ivuxolimab in advanced cancers. With respect to this clone: Its antigen is undetermined.

The study's findings and limits: Clonal expansion was among the lowest in partial responders at 0.1-3.0 mg/kg, especially CD8+. Both CD4+ and CD8+ T cell populations in blood had undergone clonal expansion by week 6 at 0.1 to 3.0 mg/kg. The work left the antigen specificity of expanded peripheral T cells undetermined.

V shed 0 bases and J 9 bases; nucleotides not matched to a gene: 9. The CDR3 length is 16 residues. Germline values: CDR1 MGHRA, CDR2 YSYEKL. Generated by immunoSEQ multiplex PCR, the TCRdb table keeps only in-frame clones and is missing some. The sample includes some 98,000 clones, about 91% of them seen just once. This chain links TRBV4-1 with TRBJ2-1; 9 bases match TRBD2. Sequenced here: CD4+ or CD8+ T cells sorted from blood, sampled in a trial of the OX40 agonist ivuxolimab. The receptor was isolated from an adult with an advanced solid tumor such as melanoma, head and neck, liver or kidney cancer. The CDR3 spells CASSQEVVSGRGEQFF. In nucleotides, the CDR3 is TGCGCCAGCAGCCAAGAAGTGGTTAGCGGGAGAGGTGAGCAGTTCTTC.